This T cell receptor beta chain was obtained from a study of T cell repertoires in cytomegalovirus infection. The overall study: Shared public TCR beta signatures pointed to both CMV infection and a matching HLA type.

The CDR3 covers 20 residues. V gave up 3 bases and J gave up 0 bases, with 26 bases separating them. A few counts support this clonotype. The antigen is undetermined. MiXCR, applied by TCRdb to the reads, yields one record per CDR3 protein. The sample carries roughly 990,000 distinct CDR3 sequences, approximately 31% recorded once. This TCR was recovered from a human donor in good health (CMV status not recorded). Some clones in this sample may be carry-over from other donors' samples. Here the sequenced sample was cultured CD8+ T cells from PBMCs, taken from culture after CMV antigen stimulation. The chain combines TRBV23-1 with TRBJ1-1; D might be TRBD1 (5 bases). TRBV23-1 has ORF status, its function being uncertain. In DNA, the CDR3 is TGCGCCAGCAGTCATCCCATGGGCAGGGCCAAGCGGGTGTTGAACACTGAAGCTTTCTTT. It codes for CASSHPMGRAKRVLNTEAFF.